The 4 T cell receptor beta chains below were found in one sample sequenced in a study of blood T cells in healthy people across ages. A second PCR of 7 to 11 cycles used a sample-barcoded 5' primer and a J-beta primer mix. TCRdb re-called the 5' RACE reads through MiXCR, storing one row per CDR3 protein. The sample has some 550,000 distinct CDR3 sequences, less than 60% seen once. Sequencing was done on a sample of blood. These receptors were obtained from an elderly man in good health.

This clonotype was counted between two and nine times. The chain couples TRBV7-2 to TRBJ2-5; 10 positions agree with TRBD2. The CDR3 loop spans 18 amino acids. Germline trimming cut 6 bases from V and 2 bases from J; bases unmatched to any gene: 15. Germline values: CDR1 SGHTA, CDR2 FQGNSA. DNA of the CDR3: TGTGCCAGCAGTCCAGTAACGGCAGCGGGAGGGTATCAAGAGACCCAGTACTTC. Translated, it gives CASSPVTAAGGYQETQYF.

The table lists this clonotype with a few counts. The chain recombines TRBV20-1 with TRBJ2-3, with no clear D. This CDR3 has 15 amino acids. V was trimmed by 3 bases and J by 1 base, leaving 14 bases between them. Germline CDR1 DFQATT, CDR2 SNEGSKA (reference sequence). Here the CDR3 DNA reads TGCAGTGCTAGTCCAGGACCGATGGGCACAGATACGCAGTATTTT. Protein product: CSASPGPMGTDTQYF.

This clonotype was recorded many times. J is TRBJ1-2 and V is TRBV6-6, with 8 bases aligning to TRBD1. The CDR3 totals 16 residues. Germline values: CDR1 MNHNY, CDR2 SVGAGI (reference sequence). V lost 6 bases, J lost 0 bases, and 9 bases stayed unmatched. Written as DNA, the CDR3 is TGTGCCAGCAGGCAGACAGGGGTGAGGACTAACTATGGCTACACCTTC. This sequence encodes CASRQTGVRTNYGYTF.

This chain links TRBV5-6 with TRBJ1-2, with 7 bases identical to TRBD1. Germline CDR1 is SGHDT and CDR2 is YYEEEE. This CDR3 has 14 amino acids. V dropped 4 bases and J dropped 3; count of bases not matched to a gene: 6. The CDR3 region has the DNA TGTGCCAGCAGCCCCCCGGGACAGTACTATGGCTACACCTTC. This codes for CASSPPGQYYGYTF.